This entry lists 5 T cell receptor beta chains sequenced from one sample in a study of CD8 T cells in Susac syndrome. RNA in amounts of roughly 0.45 to 1 ug was reverse transcribed with random hexamers. TCRdb re-called the immunoSEQ multiplex PCR reads with MiXCR, one entry per CDR3 protein. The data contain about 150,000 distinct CDR3 sequences, 95% to 96% of them singletons. The sample taken for sequencing was CD8+ T cells from PBMCs. These receptor sequences come from a human donor with multiple sclerosis.

The V and J genes are TRBV29-1 and TRBJ1-2; D gene unclear. The germline V and J ends were trimmed by 6 bases and 1 base, with 9 bases remaining between them. Germline V gene data show CDR1 as SQVTM and CDR2 as ANQGSEA. The CDR3 covers 12 residues. The chain's CDR3 is CSVVTSNYGYTF. DNA for the CDR3: TGCAGCGTGGTAACCAGTAACTATGGCTACACCTTC.

This rearrangement joins TRBV6-5 to TRBJ1-6; D remains unclear. The CDR3 loop spans 12 amino acids. V lost 5 bases, J lost 14 bases, and 13 bases lay in between. From germline, CDR1 is MNHEY and CDR2 SVGAGI. The CDR3 DNA is TGTGCCAGCAGTACAGCCGACATCGCCCTCCACTTT. Translating gives CASSTADIALHF.

The chain carries TRBV2 and TRBJ2-7; no definite D call. The CDR3 has 13 residues. Trimming removed 7 bases at V and 3 bases at J, with 13 bases between. CDR1 and CDR2 (germline): SNHLY, FYNNEI. Here the CDR3 DNA reads TGTGCCAGCAACCAACGGGTCTACTACGAGCAGTACGTC. Translated: CASNQRVYYEQYV.

This clonotype was counted only a few times. The V call is TRBV6-1, the J call TRBJ2-7; D might be TRBD2 (5 bases). The germline V gene encodes CDR1 MNHNS and CDR2 SASEGT. The ends were cut back, 5 bases at V and 9 bases at J, with 14 bases in the middle. CDR3 length equals 12 residues. CDR3 sequence (DNA): TGTGCCAGCAGTCCGGACTCGAGATTGCAGTACGTC. Its translation is CASSPDSRLQYV.

V gene TRBV12-3 or TRBV12-4 combines with J gene TRBJ2-1; TRBD2 agrees at 12 bases. This CDR3 has 16 residues. V shed 5 bases, J shed 8 bases, and the junction held 10 bases outside the gene matches. CDR3 in DNA: TGTGCCAGCAGTACTCGACTAGCGGGGGCCACGGATGAGCAGTTCTTC. Protein sequence: CASSTRLAGATDEQFF.